One sample yielded the 26 T cell receptor beta chains listed below, sequenced in a study of blood T cell repertoires in COVID-19. Clones were sequenced by immunoSEQ multiplex PCR, and TCRdb holds only the in-frame ones, with some missing. The sample holds 380,000 or so clones, roughly nine tenths seen once. The sequenced sample consisted of peripheral blood. All receptors derive from a man aged 35 to 55 with acute or convalescent COVID-19.

The genes are TRBV5-1 and TRBJ1-4, with D perhaps matching TRBD1 (5 bases). Germline CDR1 and CDR2: SGHRS and YFSETQ. V was cut by 4 bases and J by 0 bases, with 13 bases left in between. The CDR3 is 16 amino acids. The CDR3 region has the DNA TGCGCCAGCAGCGCGGAAGGACAAGCAACTAATGAAAAACTGTTTTTT. Protein sequence: CASSAEGQATNEKLFF.

The chain is built from TRBV5-6 and TRBJ1-2; D is unresolved. V dropped 0 bases and J dropped 4 bases, with 7 bases sitting between them. In germline, CDR1 is SGHDT, CDR2 YYEEEE. CDR3 length equals 13 residues. CDR3 nucleotides: TGTGCCAGCAGCTTGGGCGGAGGCTATGGCTACACCTTC. Protein sequence: CASSLGGGYGYTF.

The rearrangement joins TRBV7-3 to TRBJ2-2; 10 nucleotides align to TRBD2. Per the germline V gene, CDR1 is SGHTA and CDR2 is FQGTGA. The CDR3 extends over 19 amino acids. With 0 bases clipped from V and 4 bases from J, the junction kept 11 bases outside the gene matches. The CDR3 here is CASSLTGLLAGPLTGELFF. Here the CDR3 DNA reads TGTGCCAGCAGCTTAACGGGCTTACTAGCGGGGCCCCTCACCGGGGAGCTGTTTTTT.

The V call is TRBV12-3 or TRBV12-4, the J call TRBJ2-2; no definite D call. This CDR3 contains 12 residues. Between the trimmed V and J ends, which lost 8 bases and 1 base, there was a span of 5 bases. This CDR3 reads CASLKNTGELFF. The CDR3 bases are TGTGCCAGCCTTAAGAACACCGGGGAGCTGTTTTTT.

Details on this clone: At one boundary the junction diverges from the germline segment, which might be a read error. This rearrangement joins TRBV29-1 to TRBJ1-1; the D is unclear. CDR3 length: 12 residues. In germline, CDR1 is SQVTM, CDR2 ANQGSEA. The chain's CDR3 is CSVPRVNAEAFF. CDR3 coding DNA: TGCAGCGTACCACGGGTGAACGCTGAAGCTTTCTTT.

The V gene is TRBV27, the J gene TRBJ2-3, with 8 bases lining up with TRBD2. After removal of 7 bases from V and 14 bases from J, the junction contained 29 bases not matched to a gene. CDR1 is MNHEY and CDR2 is SMNVEV in the germline V gene (reference sequence). CDR3 length: 18 amino acids. The CDR3 here is CASTRYSGMSEGTDFWYF. Written as DNA, the CDR3 is TGTGCCAGCACCCGTTATAGCGGGATGTCAGAAGGCACAGATTTTTGGTATTTT.

The chain links TRBV11-2 to TRBJ2-1, with 7 bases aligning to TRBD1. The trim removed 3 bases at V and 4 bases at J, leaving 3 bases unmatched. The CDR3 runs 14 residues. From germline, CDR1 is SGHAT and CDR2 FQNNGV. DNA of the CDR3: TGTGCCAGCAGCTTGAGGGGGCAGTACAATGAGCAGTTCTTC. This gives the protein CASSLRGQYNEQFF.

The chain employs TRBV2 and TRBJ1-4, with D perhaps TRBD1 (5 bases). The CDR3 covers 15 residues. V was shortened by 3 bases and J by 1 base, with 9 bases between the two germline ends. Germline V gene lookup returns CDR1 SNHLY and CDR2 FYNNEI. The CDR3 here is CASSDGGLTNEKLFF. DNA of the CDR3: TGTGCCAGCAGTGATGGGGGGTTAACTAATGAAAAACTGTTTTTT.

This chain uses TRBV2 with TRBJ2-7; D call uncertain. CDR1 is SNHLY, CDR2 FYNNEI, per germline. The V and J ends lost 6 bases and 6 bases respectively, with 15 bases between them. The CDR3 totals 13 residues. The CDR3 DNA is TGTGCCAGCAGCCGCTCCGGAGTAGTCGAGCAGTACTTC. This codes for CASSRSGVVEQYF. The full variable domain, its missing parts supplied by reference TRBV2 and TRBJ2-7, is EPEVTQTPSHQVTQMGQEVILRCVPISNHLYFYWYRQILGQKVEFLVSFYNNEISEKSEIFDDQFSVERPDGSNFTLKIRSTKLEDSAMYFCASSRSGVVEQYFGPGTRLTVT.

The J gene is TRBJ1-5, the V gene TRBV11-2, with D perhaps TRBD1 (5 bases). The CDR3 length is 13 residues. Trimming removed 0 bases at V and 5 bases at J, with 5 bases between. CDR1 is SGHAT and CDR2 is FQNNGV in the germline V gene. CDR3 sequence: CASSLEGDQPQHF. The CDR3 region has the DNA TGTGCCAGCAGCTTAGAAGGGGATCAGCCCCAGCATTTT.

The rearrangement uses TRBV7-3 and TRBJ2-1, with TRBD2 identical over 16 bases. The CDR3 sequence is 20 residues long. From germline, CDR1 is SGHTA and CDR2 FQGTGA. V trimming: 0 bases; J trimming: 2 bases; junction bases outside the gene matches: 7. The CDR3 loop is CASSLTMGLAGGMAYNEQFF. The CDR3 nucleotides are TGTGCCAGCAGCTTAACGATGGGACTAGCGGGAGGGATGGCCTACAATGAGCAGTTCTTC.

Points on this clone: Within the sample, other DNA sequences also encode this same CDR3. This chain connects TRBV7-3 to TRBJ1-1; the match to TRBD1 covers 8 bases. The CDR3 loop spans 14 amino acids. Germline V gene lookup returns CDR1 SGHTA and CDR2 FQGTGA. After removal of 5 bases from V and 1 base from J, the junction contained 3 bases not matched to a gene. As DNA, the CDR3 is TGTGCCAGCAGCCCAGGGGGCGCGAACACTGAAGCTTTCTTT. Protein sequence: CASSPGGANTEAFF.

This chain joins TRBV5-5 and TRBJ1-2; no firm D call. V gave up 4 bases and J gave up 3 bases, with 13 bases separating them. Germline CDR1 reads SGHKS; CDR2 reads YYEKEE (reference sequence). The CDR3 runs to 14 residues. The CDR3 protein is CASSLDDRDYGYTF. The CDR3, as DNA: TGTGCCAGCAGCCTAGATGACCGCGACTATGGCTACACCTTC.

The V call is TRBV5-5, the J call TRBJ2-7; possible D gene TRBD1, 6 bases. The CDR3 is 14 residues long. Germline V gene sequence: CDR1 SGHKS, CDR2 YYEKEE (reference sequence). With 4 bases removed from V and 3 bases from J, the gap between germline ends came to 14 bases. The CDR3 protein is CASSPRTANYEQYF. DNA of the CDR3: TGTGCCAGCAGCCCCCGGACAGCAAACTACGAGCAGTACTTC.

DNA for the CDR3: TGTGCCAGCAGCCCGAAGCGCTACAATGAGCAGTTCTTC. It yields the protein CASSPKRYNEQFF. The rearrangement links TRBV27 to TRBJ2-1; D unresolved. The V gene lost 6 bases and the J gene lost 3 bases, with 9 bases spanning the gap. Looked up from germline, CDR1 is MNHEY and CDR2 is SMNVEV (reference sequence). The CDR3 covers 13 residues.

The chain couples TRBV6-6 to TRBJ2-7; 13 nucleotides match TRBD2. The CDR3 contains 16 residues. The V and J ends lost 5 bases and 4 bases, in that order; junction bases with no gene match: 8. Germline V gene data show CDR1 as MNHNY and CDR2 as SVGAGI (reference sequence). CDR3 loop: CASSPQLAGGRYEQYF. As DNA, the CDR3 is TGTGCCAGCAGTCCCCAACTAGCGGGAGGGCGATACGAGCAGTACTTC.

The rearrangement joins TRBV6-5 to TRBJ1-1; D is undetermined. Germline lookup yields CDR1 MNHEY and CDR2 SVGAGI. Deletions cut 5 bases from V and 4 bases from J, with 17 bases between. CDR3 length equals 15 residues. CDR3 nucleotide sequence: TGTGCCAGCAGTAGCCGGGAGGGTGGGTTCACTGAAGCTTTCTTT. It encodes CASSSREGGFTEAFF.

The chain employs TRBV7-3 and TRBJ2-1, with 9 bases lining up with TRBD2. Germline V CDR1 and CDR2: SGHTA, FQGTGA. The V and J ends lost 2 bases and 8 bases, in that order; junction bases with no gene match: 10. The CDR3 runs to 16 residues. The CDR3 DNA follows: TGTGCCAGCAGCTTATCCCCTAGCGGGATGCCCGATGAGCAGTTCTTC. Residues: CASSLSPSGMPDEQFF.

The chain employs TRBV11-2 and TRBJ2-5, with D possibly TRBD2 on 7 matching bases. V lost 7 bases to trimming and J lost 2 bases, with 14 bases between them. The CDR3 is 14 residues long. Germline CDR1 is SGHAT and CDR2 is FQNNGV. The CDR3 nucleotides read TGTGCCAGCAACAAAGCGGGACATCAAGAGACCCAGTACTTC. Translated, it gives CASNKAGHQETQYF.

The J gene is TRBJ1-2, the V gene TRBV30; no firm D call. V was shortened by 0 bases and J by 4 bases, with 9 bases between the two germline ends. This CDR3 has 13 amino acids. Germline CDR1 GTSNPN, CDR2 SVGIG (reference sequence). The CDR3 DNA reads as TGTGCCTGGAGTGTCCAGGATCTCTATGGCTACACCTTC. It yields the protein CAWSVQDLYGYTF.

The chain couples TRBV6-1 to TRBJ1-2; no firm D call. Germline-derived CDR1 and CDR2 are MNHNS and SASEGT. There are 13 residues in the CDR3. The V and J ends lost 3 bases and 5 bases respectively, with 10 bases between them. CDR3 sequence (DNA): TGTGCCAGCAGTGAGCAGTCTGAATATGGCTACACCTTC. Amino acid sequence: CASSEQSEYGYTF.

The chain is built from TRBV29-1 and TRBJ1-2; D unclear. V shed 5 bases and J shed 5 bases, with 9 bases lying between them. The CDR3 loop spans 11 amino acids. CDR1 is SQVTM, CDR2 ANQGSEA, per germline. CDR3 amino acids: CSVSEGYGYTF. The CDR3 region has the DNA TGCAGCGTTTCTGAGGGTTATGGCTACACCTTC.

The chain uses TRBV30 and TRBJ2-1; 8 bases are a match to TRBD2. CDR3 length equals 10 residues. The V gene end was trimmed by 2 bases and the J gene end by 15 bases; junction bases not matched to a gene: 3. Per the germline V gene, CDR1 is GTSNPN and CDR2 is SVGIG (reference sequence). CDR3: CAWSLAGLFF. The CDR3, as DNA: TGTGCCTGGAGTTTAGCGGGACTGTTCTTC.

V is TRBV28 and J is TRBJ2-3, with 9 bases aligning to TRBD1. J lost 5 bases, V lost 8 bases, and 8 bases had no gene match. The germline V gene has CDR1 MDHEN and CDR2 SYDVKM. The CDR3 has 14 amino acids. The CDR3 coding sequence is TGTGCCAGCGCCGGGGACAGGGAAATAGATACGCAGTATTTT. Protein product: CASAGDREIDTQYF. The full variable domain, in which reference TRBV28 and TRBJ2-3 provide the parts outside the CDR3, is DVKVTQSSRYLVKRTGEKVFLECVQDMDHENMFWYRQDPGLGLRLIYFSYDVKMKEKGDIPEGYSVSREKKERFSLILESASTNQTSMYLCASAGDREIDTQYFGPGTRLTVL.

Turning to this clone: The junction departs from the called germline gene at one end, perhaps through a read error. The chain uses TRBV7-9 and TRBJ1-2; D is perhaps TRBD1 (6 bases). This CDR3 has 15 residues. CDR1 is SEHNR, CDR2 FQNEAQ, per germline (reference sequence). As DNA, the CDR3 is TGTGCCAGCACCCCCGGGCAGGGGCGTAACTATGGCTACACATTC. This translates into CASTPGQGRNYGYTF. The full variable domain, in which reference TRBV7-9 and TRBJ1-2 provide the parts outside the CDR3, is DTGVSQNPRHKITKRGQNVTFRCDPISEHNRLYWYRQTLGQGPEFLTYFQNEAQLEKSRLLSDRFSAERPKGSFSTLEIQRTEQGDSAMYLCASTPGQGRNYGYTFGSGTRLTVV.

This clone was detected only once. V and J are TRBV10-3 and TRBJ2-5; 9 bases align to TRBD2. The CDR3 loop spans 13 amino acids. Losses at the gene ends were 4 bases for V and 4 bases for J; bases not matched to a gene: 1. The germline V gene has CDR1 ENHRY and CDR2 SYGVKD. The CDR3 nucleotides are TGTGCCATCAGTGTTAGCGGGGGAGAGACCCAGTACTTC. Its protein is CAISVSGGETQYF.